A selection of T cell receptor beta chains follows, all from one sample in a study of T cell changes during pregnancy in multiple sclerosis. Produced via immunoSEQ multiplex PCR; TCRdb's table is partial and in-frame only. The sample contains under 50,000 clones, 93% of which appear only once. The specimen was CD8+ T cells from peripheral blood mononuclear cells, collected after pregnancy. The receptors were sampled from a female donor with multiple sclerosis, enrolled in a pregnancy study. The CDR3 runs from the conserved cysteine through the conserved F or W. Fields, in order: J gene, V gene, D gene, CDR3 DNA, CDR3 protein. The D gene is left open where the match is weak.

J: TRBJ1-2
V: TRBV6-1
D: NA
DNA: TGTGCCAGCAGTGAAAGGAGGGGCTACACCTTC
CDR3: CASSERRGYTF

J: TRBJ1-6
V: TRBV5-1
D: NA
DNA: TGCGCCAGCAGCATTGACAGCCCGAGCTCCTATAATTCACCCCTCCACTTT
CDR3: CASSIDSPSSYNSPLHF

J: TRBJ2-1
V: TRBV7-3
D: NA
DNA: TGTGCCAGCAGCTTAAGTCCCCACAGGACCTCCTACAATGAGCAGTTCTTC
CDR3: CASSLSPHRTSYNEQFF

J: TRBJ2-1
V: TRBV7-9
D: TRBD2
DNA: TGTGCCAGCAGCCCCCCTAGCGGGCCCCTCCGGGAGCAGTTCTTC
CDR3: CASSPPSGPLREQFF

J: TRBJ1-5
V: TRBV30
D: NA
DNA: TGTGCCTGGAGTCCCACGGCCTTCTTTAGGGGGTATAGCAATCAGCCCCAGCATTTT
CDR3: CAWSPTAFFRGYSNQPQHF

J: TRBJ2-7
V: TRBV7-9
D: NA
DNA: TGTGCCAGCAGCTTAGTCGATAGTACCTACGAGCAGTACTTC
CDR3: CASSLVDSTYEQYF

J: TRBJ2-7
V: TRBV5-1
D: NA
DNA: TGCGCCAGCAGGGCCGAGGGGGACGACGAGCAGTACTTC
CDR3: CASRAEGDDEQYF

J: TRBJ2-7
V: TRBV10-3
D: NA
DNA: TGTGCCAGCCGGACTCCCCTGGAGCAGTACTTC
CDR3: CASRTPLEQYF

J: TRBJ2-1
V: TRBV7-9
D: TRBD2
DNA: TGTGCCAGCAGAAACTCCGGGACTAGCAGAAATGAGCAGTTCTTC
CDR3: CASRNSGTSRNEQFF

J: TRBJ2-1
V: TRBV7-3
D: TRBD2
DNA: TGTGCCAGCAGCTCGGGTCTAGCGGGAGGGCCCGGATACAATGAGCAGTTCTTC
CDR3: CASSSGLAGGPGYNEQFF

J: TRBJ2-7
V: TRBV9
D: NA
DNA: TGTGCCAGCAGCGTAGACGATACAGGTTCGATCGAGCAGTACTTC
CDR3: CASSVDDTGSIEQYF

J: TRBJ2-6
V: TRBV28
D: TRBD1
DNA: TGTGCCAGCAGCATATCGGGACAGGATTCCTCTGGGGCCAACGTCCTGACTTTC
CDR3: CASSISGQDSSGANVLTF

J: TRBJ1-4
V: TRBV4-1
D: TRBD1
DNA: TGCGCCAGCAGCCAAGAGACGGGCACAGGGGGGGTTGAAAAACTGTTTTTT
CDR3: CASSQETGTGGVEKLFF

J: TRBJ1-5
V: TRBV4-1
D: NA
DNA: TGCGCCAGCAGCCAAGTACTCGGGAGGTACAATCAGCCCCAGCATTTT
CDR3: CASSQVLGRYNQPQHF

J: TRBJ2-2
V: TRBV6-5
D: TRBD1
DNA: TGTGCCAGCAGTTGGACAGGGGCCACCGGGGAGCTGTTTTTT
CDR3: CASSWTGATGELFF

J: TRBJ2-7
V: TRBV5-1
D: TRBD2
DNA: TGCGCCAGCAGCTACGGGACTAGCAGCGACGAGCAGTACTTC
CDR3: CASSYGTSSDEQYF

J: TRBJ2-1
V: TRBV27
D: NA
DNA: TGTGCCAGCAGTTTATCCCAGGCGGGCGGGGGCCGGCGAGAGCAGTTCTTC
CDR3: CASSLSQAGGGRREQFF

J: TRBJ2-3
V: TRBV5-1
D: TRBD2
DNA: TGCGCCAGCAGCCAGACTAGCGGGGGCGTCACAGATACGCAGTATTTT
CDR3: CASSQTSGGVTDTQYF

J: TRBJ1-2
V: TRBV7-2
D: TRBD1
DNA: TGTGCCAGCAGCTTTCCCCCAGGGGGCTTATCCTATGGCTACACCTTC
CDR3: CASSFPPGGLSYGYTF

J: TRBJ2-7
V: TRBV5-1
D: NA
DNA: TGCGCCAGCAGCTTGATCCCGGACAAGACCTACGAGCAGTACTTC
CDR3: CASSLIPDKTYEQYF

J: TRBJ2-7
V: TRBV6-1
D: NA
DNA: TGTGCCAGCAGTGGAGACTTTCTGGAGCAGTACTTC
CDR3: CASSGDFLEQYF

J: TRBJ1-1
V: TRBV7-9
D: TRBD1
DNA: TGTGCCAGCAGCTTCGAGGGGACAGGGAGAAATGAAGCTTTCTTT
CDR3: CASSFEGTGRNEAFF